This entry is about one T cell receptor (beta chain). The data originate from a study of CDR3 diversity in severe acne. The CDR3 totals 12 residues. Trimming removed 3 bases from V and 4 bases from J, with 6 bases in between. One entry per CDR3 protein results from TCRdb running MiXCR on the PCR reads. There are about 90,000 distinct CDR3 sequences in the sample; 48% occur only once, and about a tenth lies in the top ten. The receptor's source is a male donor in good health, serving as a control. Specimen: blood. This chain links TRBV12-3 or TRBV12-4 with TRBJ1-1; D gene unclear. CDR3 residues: CASSLWSTEAFF. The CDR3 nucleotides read TGTGCCAGCAGTTTGTGGAGCACTGAAGCTTTCTTT.